A selection of T cell receptor beta chains follows, all from one sample in a study of cytotoxic CD8 clonotypes in ibrutinib-treated CLL. Assay: immunoSEQ multiplex PCR; the TCRdb copy retains only in-frame clones and omits some. This table has approximately 20,000 clones, 81% appearing once. The specimen was PBMCs, collected before ibrutinib treatment. These receptor sequences come from a human donor with chronic lymphocytic leukemia. Both conserved end residues are trimmed from each CDR3.

TRBV5-6	TRBJ2-7	ASSLWSPRDSYEQY
TRBV5-4	TRBJ2-3	ASSLAFTAESTDTQY
TRBV12-2	TRBJ1-1	ASRLASGSGGVAEAF
TRBV7-2	TRBJ2-5	ASSLARGQGMQTQY
TRBV4-1	TRBJ2-5	ASSLSMGGEETQY
TRBV7-2	TRBJ1-3	ASSSKGTGGNTIY
TRBV4-2	TRBJ1-1	ASSQVSTEAF
TRBV5-5	TRBJ1-6	ASSMGQGAGSPLH
TRBV9	TRBJ1-2	ASSARVSYGYT
TRBV14	TRBJ2-7	ASSQDFIPRVS
TRBV19	TRBJ1-5	ASTRGNQPQH
TRBV4-3	TRBJ1-4	ASSPVSGQVLEKLF
TRBV6-6	TRBJ2-5	ASSYVRGETQY
TRBV11-3	TRBJ2-7	ASSRGSSAYEQY
TRBV28	TRBJ1-6	ANRTGRNSPLH
TRBV7-2	TRBJ2-2	ASSLDTGELF
TRBV10-3	TRBJ1-1	AITSRDSNTEAF
TRBV6-5	TRBJ2-3	ASSHMTRTDTQY
TRBV6-1	TRBJ2-5	ASRGQGQETQY
TRBV5-1	TRBJ1-2	ASSPGTGGYYGYT
TRBV30	TRBJ1-2	AWSTRANYGYT
TRBV7-6	TRBJ2-1	ASSLAGVVNEQF
TRBV7-9	TRBJ1-6	ASSQSGGPAPLH
TRBV11-3	TRBJ1-1	ASSFVRGAEAF
TRBV6-1	TRBJ1-2	ASQDRALHYGYT
TRBV5-1	TRBJ1-6	ASRRDSGSYNSPLH
TRBV28	TRBJ1-1	ASDGVRGREAF
TRBV7-9	TRBJ2-6	ASSPRTGLYSGANVLT
TRBV5-6	TRBJ2-7	ASSLRQGMFYEQY
TRBV9	TRBJ1-2	ASSVSDYGYT
TRBV7-2	TRBJ1-5	ASSADGPRPQH
TRBV28	TRBJ1-6	ASRGLSGQYNSPLH
TRBV5-1	TRBJ1-4	ASSLAGGPGSEKLF
TRBV28	TRBJ2-1	ASRDVVNNEQF
TRBV10-1	TRBJ1-1	ASSEQPTGNPLH
TRBV7-2	TRBJ2-7	ASSSSSYEQY
TRBV28	TRBJ1-5	AGKSGGNQPQH
TRBV7-2	TRBJ1-1	ASSSGTVNTEAF
TRBV27	TRBJ2-1	ASSFGDRWDNEQF
TRBV7-9	TRBJ1-3	ASSLVQSSGNTIY
TRBV28	TRBJ2-7	ASSPPGLDRVYEQY
TRBV10-1	TRBJ2-3	ASSVTSGGTDTQY
TRBV30	TRBJ1-5	AWSEWDRDRGRQPQH
TRBV19	TRBJ2-7	ASSPTAIISYEQY
TRBV10-3	TRBJ1-3	AISVGQGGNTIY
TRBV7-9	TRBJ1-1	ASRPIRGPDSGGEAF
TRBV19	TRBJ1-2	ASRDSLAGGYT
TRBV30	TRBJ1-3	AWRARGISGNTIY
TRBV11-2	TRBJ2-1	ASSLEWGGITEQF
TRBV19	TRBJ2-3	ASSTTRGAQEDTQY
TRBV29-1	TRBJ1-5	SVQGGSNQPQH